These T cell receptor beta chains were read from a single sample in a study of cytomegalovirus exposure and HLA in healthy donors. TCRdb keeps only in-frame clones here, not all; method: immunoSEQ multiplex PCR. The repertoire holds around 110,000 clones, with over 70% as singletons. What was sequenced was PBMCs. Every receptor here comes from a woman under 30 in good health and CMV-seronegative. The CDR3 runs from the conserved cysteine through the conserved F or W. D genes are given only for firm matches. The size of a clone is reported for some rows only, either as once, few or many, or as a class for expanded clones.

d_call	j_call	clone_size	v_call	cdr3_nt	cdr3_aa
-	TRBJ2-3	-	TRBV4-1	TGCGCCAGCAGGGAGGCGCAGTTAGATACGCAGTATTTT	CASREAQLDTQYF
-	TRBJ2-1	-	TRBV15	TGTGCCACCAGCAGAGATACAAGCGGTGGCCTCGATGAGCAGTTCTTC	CATSRDTSGGLDEQFF
TRBD1	TRBJ1-2	-	TRBV18	TGTGCCAGCTCACCATTGGGACAGGGAGTCGACGGCTACACCTTC	CASSPLGQGVDGYTF
TRBD1	TRBJ1-2	-	TRBV5-1	TGCGCCAGCAGCCTAACCACCGGGACAGGACGTGGCTACACCTTC	CASSLTTGTGRGYTF
TRBD1	TRBJ2-3	-	TRBV7-9	TGTGCCAGCAGCTTAGGGGGGACAGGGATCTCCCCCTTCACAGATACGCAGTATTTT	CASSLGGTGISPFTDTQYF
TRBD2	TRBJ2-7	-	TRBV19	TGTGCCAGTAGCCCCTGGGCGGGGGGCTCTATAGACGAGCAGTACTTC	CASSPWAGGSIDEQYF
TRBD1	TRBJ1-2	-	TRBV6-1	TGTGCCAGCATGAAAGACAGGGTCTATGGCTACACCTTC	CASMKDRVYGYTF
-	TRBJ2-2	-	TRBV30	TGTGCCTGGAGTCTTAACTTGGACACCGGGGAGCTGTTTTTT	CAWSLNLDTGELFF
-	TRBJ1-6	-	TRBV27	TGTGCCAGCAGTTTATTCATTTCAGGGATCGGTAATTCACCCCTCCACTTT	CASSLFISGIGNSPLHF
-	TRBJ2-7	-	TRBV11-2	TGTGCCAGCAGGACGGGGAGCTCCTACGAGCAGTACTTC	CASRTGSSYEQYF
-	TRBJ2-1	few	TRBV6-5	TGTGCCAGCAGCAGTCATCAGTTCTCCTACAATGAGCAGTTCTTC	CASSSHQFSYNEQFF
TRBD1	TRBJ2-5	-	TRBV5-1	TGCGCCAGCAGCTTTACAGGGGCAGGAGAGACCCAGTACTTC	CASSFTGAGETQYF
-	TRBJ1-4	-	TRBV18	TGTGCCAGCTCACCAGGGGGCGCGAATGAAAAACTGTTTTTT	CASSPGGANEKLFF
-	TRBJ1-1	-	TRBV6-5	TGTGCCAGCAGTTACTCGAGAGGATCTGAAGCTTTCTTT	CASSYSRGSEAFF
-	TRBJ1-1	-	TRBV2	TGTGCCAGCAGTGAAGAGGGGGGGGACACTGAAGCTTTCTTT	CASSEEGGDTEAFF
-	TRBJ1-1	-	TRBV6-1	TGTGCCAGCAGTGAACGGCAGGGGTCGAACACTGAAGCTTTCTTT	CASSERQGSNTEAFF
TRBD1	TRBJ2-2	-	TRBV5-8	TGTGCCAGCAGCTTGCCCGGGACAGGGAACACCGGGGAGCTGTTTTTT	CASSLPGTGNTGELFF
TRBD1	TRBJ2-1	few	TRBV7-9	TGTGCCAGCGGATCCAAGACAGGGAAAGGCTCCTACAATGAGCAGTTCTTC	CASGSKTGKGSYNEQFF
-	TRBJ2-7	-	TRBV28	TGTGCCAGCAGTTTTCTAACTCTAGCTAGATCCTACGAGCAGTACTTC	CASSFLTLARSYEQYF
TRBD1	TRBJ1-1	few	TRBV13	TGTGCCAGCAGCTTAGGGAAATGGGACAGGGTGTACACTGAAGCTTTCTTT	CASSLGKWDRVYTEAFF
TRBD2	TRBJ2-3	once	TRBV5-4	TGTGCCAGCAGCGGGGGGACTAGCGGTCTCACAGATACGCAGTATTTT	CASSGGTSGLTDTQYF
-	TRBJ2-5	-	TRBV6-1	TGTGCCAGCAGTGACAGAAGGGGAGAGACCCAGTACTTC	CASSDRRGETQYF
-	TRBJ2-5	few	TRBV5-6	TGTGCCAGCAGCTTTTCTAGCTGGGTTCAAGAGACCCAGTACTTC	CASSFSSWVQETQYF
-	TRBJ2-5	few	TRBV6-1	TGTGCCAGCAGTGAAACAGGGTGGGAGACCCAGTACTTC	CASSETGWETQYF
-	TRBJ1-1	-	TRBV9	TGTGCCAGCAGCGCCAGCGTGAACACTGAAGCTCTCTTT	CASSASVNTEALF
-	TRBJ2-7	-	TRBV5-8	TGTGCCAGCAGCCCAGTCAGCAGGGTAAGCGAGCAGTACTTC	CASSPVSRVSEQYF
-	TRBJ1-4	-	TRBV5-1	TGCGCCAGCAGCTTGGCGGGGGAGGGAGATGAAAAACTGTTTTTT	CASSLAGEGDEKLFF
-	TRBJ1-1	few	TRBV28	TGTGCCAGCAGTGAGCAGACCCTAGGTTCTGAAGCTTTCTTT	CASSEQTLGSEAFF
TRBD1	TRBJ2-1	-	TRBV30	TGTGCCTGGAGTGGTAAAAGATTTAGACAGGGGGACTACAATGAGCAGTTCTTC	CAWSGKRFRQGDYNEQFF
TRBD1	TRBJ1-2	-	TRBV19	TGTGCCAGTAGTATAACGACAGGGCAGAGTTACTATGGCTACACCTTC	CASSITTGQSYYGYTF
-	TRBJ1-1	-	TRBV5-1	TGCGCCAGCAGATCACGACAGGCCCTAAACACTGAAGCTTTCTTT	CASRSRQALNTEAFF
-	TRBJ1-2	-	TRBV7-2	TGTGCCAGCAGCTTGGCTGGTCTGGTCGCTGGCTACACCTTC	CASSLAGLVAGYTF
TRBD1	TRBJ1-2	few	TRBV12-5	TGTGCTAGTGGTTATACCGGGACAGCCTTTAACTATGGCTACACCTTC	CASGYTGTAFNYGYTF
TRBD1	TRBJ2-7	-	TRBV6-1	TGTGCCAGCAGTCCTTGGACAGGGGGCTACGAGCAGTACTTC	CASSPWTGGYEQYF
TRBD1	TRBJ1-4	-	TRBV6-6	TGTGCCAGCAGTTACGGGGACAGGGATGTTGAAAAACTGTTTTTT	CASSYGDRDVEKLFF
TRBD2	TRBJ2-3	-	TRBV5-1	TGCGCCAGCAGCTTCTCTAGCGGGTCGGTTGCAGATACGCAGTATTTT	CASSFSSGSVADTQYF
-	TRBJ1-2	few	TRBV6-1	TGTGCCAGCAGTGCGGTCTCGTCTAGGTATGGCTACACCTTC	CASSAVSSRYGYTF